The sequence of this T cell receptor beta chain was determined in a study of blood T cell repertoires in COVID-19. The protocol was immunoSEQ multiplex PCR, while the TCRdb copy is restricted to in-frame clones and leaves out a portion. The table lists about 120,000 clones, around 81% of them singletons. Per germline, CDR1 SGHDT and CDR2 YYEEEE. J was trimmed by 4 bases and V by 3 bases; bases with no gene match: 12. The CDR3 totals 16 residues. The rearrangement uses TRBV5-6 and TRBJ1-2; TRBD1 matches at 7 bases. The clonotype originates from a man in his thirties or forties with COVID-19, enrolled during active disease. The sequenced sample was peripheral blood. CDR3 in amino acids: CASSSLTGTDSYGYTF. In nucleotides, the CDR3 is TGTGCCAGCAGCTCGCTCACCGGGACAGATAGCTATGGCTACACCTTC. The entire variable domain, with the rest obtained from reference TRBV5-6 and TRBJ1-2, is as follows: DAGVTQSPTHLIKTRGQQVTLRCSPKSGHDTVSWYQQALGQGPQFIFQYYEEEERQRGNFPDRFSGHQFPNYSSELNVNALLLGDSALYLCASSSLTGTDSYGYTFGSGTRLTVV.